The next 11 T cell receptor beta chains were all read from a single sample in a study of cytomegalovirus exposure and HLA in healthy donors. The PCR was carried out with 60 Vbeta primers and 13 Jbeta primers. Sequencing was performed with immunoSEQ multiplex PCR; in TCRdb, only in-frame clones are kept and a portion is missing. The sample holds 150,000 or so clones; roughly 79% are singletons and the top ten take nearly 6.5%. The sequenced sample was PBMCs. These receptors came from a man in his forties in good health and CMV-seropositive.

V usage is TRBV7-8 and J usage is TRBJ2-2, with 8 nucleotides matching TRBD2. V gave up 1 base and J gave up 5 bases; unmatched junction bases: 6. Looked up from germline, CDR1 is SGHVS and CDR2 is FQNEAQ. There are 16 residues in the CDR3. The CDR3 sequence is CASSLGGSGITGELFF. CDR3 nucleotide sequence: TGTGCCAGCAGCTTAGGTGGTAGCGGGATAACCGGGGAGCTGTTTTTT.

The V and J genes are TRBV6-1 and TRBJ1-2, with D perhaps matching TRBD1 (6 bases). Germline assignment: CDR1 MNHNS and CDR2 SASEGT. This CDR3 region has 14 residues. Trimming took 6 bases from V and 3 from J, leaving 14 bases between them. CDR3 region: CASRIGGADYGYTF. CDR3 in DNA: TGTGCCAGCAGGATCGGGGGGGCCGACTATGGCTACACCTTC.

The DNA for the CDR3 is TGTGCCAGCTCACCACCGGGGCAGGAACCATACGAGCAGTACTTC. Amino acid sequence: CASSPPGQEPYEQYF. This sequence joins TRBV18 and TRBJ2-7, with D perhaps TRBD1 (5 bases). V gave up 0 bases and J gave up 4 bases, with 13 bases separating them. The germline V gene has CDR1 KGHSH and CDR2 LQKENI. The CDR3 sequence is 15 residues long.

The CDR3 here is CASSYGFSGTQYF. Here the CDR3 DNA reads TGTGCCAGCAGTTACGGTTTTTCCGGGACCCAGTACTTC. The rearrangement links TRBV6-5 to TRBJ2-5; D is ambiguous. This CDR3 is built from 13 residues. Trimming stripped 2 bases from V and 7 bases from J, with 11 bases between. The V gene's germline CDR1 is MNHEY and CDR2 SVGAGI.

Only a few counts were recorded for this clone. The CDR3, as DNA: TGTGCCAGCAGCTTCACGGACAGAGCTGAAGCTTTCTTT. It codes for CASSFTDRAEAFF. This rearrangement joins TRBV7-9 to TRBJ1-1; D possibly corresponds to TRBD1 (6 bases). The germline V and J ends were trimmed by 3 bases and 6 bases, with 11 bases remaining between them. Per germline, CDR1 SEHNR and CDR2 FQNEAQ (reference sequence). The CDR3 is made up of 13 amino acids.

This chain connects TRBV5-1 to TRBJ2-4, with D possibly TRBD2 on 6 matching bases. V was clipped by 5 bases and J by 6 bases, with 21 bases between them. CDR3 length: 16 residues. Germline CDR1 and CDR2: SGHRS and YFSETQ. CDR3 bases: TGCGCCAGCAGTCCCGAATTTTTGGGAGGAGGAAACATTCAGTACTTC. It codes for CASSPEFLGGGNIQYF.

This chain uses TRBV11-2 with TRBJ2-7; weak D call: TRBD2 (6 bases). With 5 bases removed from V and 3 bases from J, the gap between germline ends came to 14 bases. The CDR3 is 14 residues long. The germline gives CDR1 SGHAT, CDR2 FQNNGV. DNA of the CDR3: TGTGCCAGCAGCCTAGCGAGAGAGAGCTACGAGCAGTACTTC. Its translation is CASSLARESYEQYF. Drawing the rest from reference TRBV11-2 and TRBJ2-7, the complete variable domain is EAGVAQSPRYKIIEKRQSVAFWCNPISGHATLYWYQQILGQGPKLLIQFQNNGVVDDSQLPKDRFSAERLKGVDSTLKIQPAKLEDSAVYLCASSLARESYEQYFGPGTRLTVT.

In regard to this clone: Relative to the germline gene, one junction end is altered; a read error may explain this. J is TRBJ2-4 and V is TRBV5-1; a weak D match, TRBD1 (5 bases). The CDR3 loop spans 14 amino acids. From germline, CDR1 is SGHRS and CDR2 YFSETQ. The CDR3 region is CASSLASGKNSQYF. CDR3 nucleotide sequence: TGCGCCAGCAGCTTGGCCTCAGGGAAAAACAGTCAGTACTTC. The entire variable domain, with the rest obtained from reference TRBV5-1 and TRBJ2-4, is as follows: KAGVTQTPRYLIKTRGQQVTLSCSPISGHRSVSWYQQTPGQGLQFLFEYFSETQRNKGNFPGRFSGRQFSNSRSEMNVSTLELGDSALYLCASSLASGKNSQYFGAGTRLSVL.

The V call is TRBV7-2, the J call TRBJ1-1; D remains unclear. The CDR3 totals 14 residues. With 4 bases removed from V and 4 bases from J, the gap between germline ends came to 13 bases. The germline V gene encodes CDR1 SGHTA and CDR2 FQGNSA. The CDR3 reads CASSSFGGRTEAFF. The DNA for the CDR3 is TGTGCCAGCAGCTCCTTTGGTGGCCGCACTGAAGCTTTCTTT. Using reference TRBV7-2 and TRBJ1-1 for the parts outside the CDR3, the full variable domain is GAGVSQSPSNKVTEKGKDVELRCDPISGHTALYWYRQSLGQGLEFLIYFQGNSAPDKSGLPSDRFSAERTGGSVSTLTIQRTQQEDSAVYLCASSSFGGRTEAFFGQGTRLTVV.

The gene calls are TRBV5-4 and TRBJ2-5; 12 positions agree with TRBD2. The germline CDR1 and CDR2 sequences are SGHNT and YYREEE (reference sequence). This CDR3 has 14 residues. V trimming: 0 bases; J trimming: 11 bases; junction bases outside the gene matches: 5. The CDR3 region has the DNA TGTGCCAGCAGCTTGGAACTAGCGGGAGGACGTCAGTACTTC. Its translation: CASSLELAGGRQYF.

This clone appeared once. The chain has TRBV11-2 and TRBJ2-7, with a possible D match to TRBD1 (5 bases). CDR1 and CDR2 (germline): SGHAT, FQNNGV. Trimming stripped 0 bases from V and 0 bases from J, with 6 bases between. This CDR3 is built from 14 residues. Here the CDR3 reads CASSLEQVSYEQYF. The CDR3 DNA is TGTGCCAGCAGCTTAGAACAGGTCTCCTACGAGCAGTACTTC.